This TCR beta chain originates from a study of cytotoxic CD8 clonotypes in ibrutinib-treated CLL. Study observations and caveats: Treatment left the uncommon public clonotypes either contracted or stable in frequency.

About this clone: No antigen is known for it.

Cryopreserved PBMCs provided roughly 2 micrograms of genomic DNA for the TCR beta libraries. With sequencing, the targeted depth ranged from 1 in 200,000 to 1 in 1 million T cells. The assay was immunoSEQ multiplex PCR, and TCRdb's table has in-frame clones only and misses some. This sample yields about 92,000 clones, of which more than 70% are seen a single time; 20% to 25% belongs to the top ten. V lost 0 bases and J lost 6, with 6 bases in between. The CDR3 totals 13 residues. Germline V gene sequence: CDR1 MNHEY, CDR2 SMNVEV (reference sequence). This sequence originates from a human donor with chronic lymphocytic leukemia. Material: PBMCs, obtained after 24 months of ibrutinib treatment. The chain carries TRBV27 and TRBJ1-5, with D tentatively TRBD1 (5 bases). The CDR3 DNA is TGTGCCAGCAGTTTATCTGGGGGTCAGCCCCAGCATTTT. This gives the protein CASSLSGGQPQHF.